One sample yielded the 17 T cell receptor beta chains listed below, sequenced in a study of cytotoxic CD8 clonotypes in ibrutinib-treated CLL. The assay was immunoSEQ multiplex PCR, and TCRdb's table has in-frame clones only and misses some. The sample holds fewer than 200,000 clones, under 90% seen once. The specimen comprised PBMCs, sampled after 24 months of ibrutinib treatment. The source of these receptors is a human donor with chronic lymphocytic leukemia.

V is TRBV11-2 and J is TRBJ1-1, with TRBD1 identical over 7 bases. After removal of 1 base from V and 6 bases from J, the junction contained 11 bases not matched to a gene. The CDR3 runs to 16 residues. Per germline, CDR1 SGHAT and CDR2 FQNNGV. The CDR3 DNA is TGTGCCAGCAGCTTAGGAGGGGGCACCTCGAGGGCTGAAGCTTTCTTT. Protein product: CASSLGGGTSRAEAFF.

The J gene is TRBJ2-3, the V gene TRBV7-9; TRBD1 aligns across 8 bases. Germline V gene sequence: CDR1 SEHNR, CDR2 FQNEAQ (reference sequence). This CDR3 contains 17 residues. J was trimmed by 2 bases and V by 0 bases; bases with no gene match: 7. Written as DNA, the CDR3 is TGTGCCAGCAGCTTAGCCCGGACAGGGTCAACCACAGATACGCAGTATTTT. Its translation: CASSLARTGSTTDTQYF.

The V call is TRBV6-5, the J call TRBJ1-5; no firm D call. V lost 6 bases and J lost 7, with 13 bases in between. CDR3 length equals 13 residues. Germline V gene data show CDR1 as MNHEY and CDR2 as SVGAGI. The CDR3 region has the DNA TGTGCCAGCAGGCTGGAAAGTAACCAGCCCCAGCATTTT. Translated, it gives CASRLESNQPQHF.

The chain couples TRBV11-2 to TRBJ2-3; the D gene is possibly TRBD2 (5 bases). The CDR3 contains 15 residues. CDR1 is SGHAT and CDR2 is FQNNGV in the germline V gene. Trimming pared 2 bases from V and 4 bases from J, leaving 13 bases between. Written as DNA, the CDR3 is TGTGCCAGCAGCTTAACGGAGGTGATTTCAGATACGCAGTATTTT. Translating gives CASSLTEVISDTQYF.

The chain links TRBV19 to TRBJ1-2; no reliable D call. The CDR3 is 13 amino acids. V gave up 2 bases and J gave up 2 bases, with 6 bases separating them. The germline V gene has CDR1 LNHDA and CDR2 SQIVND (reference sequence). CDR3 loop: CASSIFSNYGYTF. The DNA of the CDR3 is TGTGCCAGTAGTATATTCAGCAACTATGGCTACACCTTC.

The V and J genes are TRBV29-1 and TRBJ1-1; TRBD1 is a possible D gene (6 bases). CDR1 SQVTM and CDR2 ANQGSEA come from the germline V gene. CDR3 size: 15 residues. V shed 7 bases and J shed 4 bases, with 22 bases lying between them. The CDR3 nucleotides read TGCAGCGCCATAACGGGAGGGGGTTTGGGCACTGAAGCTTTCTTT. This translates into CSAITGGGLGTEAFF.

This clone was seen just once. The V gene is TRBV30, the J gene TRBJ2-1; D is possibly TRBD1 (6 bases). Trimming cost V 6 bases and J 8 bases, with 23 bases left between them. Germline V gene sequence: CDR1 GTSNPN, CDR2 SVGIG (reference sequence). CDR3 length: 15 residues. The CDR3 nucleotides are TGTGCCTGCATAGGGGCACAGGGCTTAGGCGATGAGCAGTTCTTC. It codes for CACIGAQGLGDEQFF.

DNA of the CDR3: TGTGCCAGCAGGGGGACAGGAATCCACTATGGCTACACCTTC. This encodes CASRGTGIHYGYTF. This chain connects TRBV6-6 to TRBJ1-2, with 8 nucleotides matching TRBD1. V was pared by 6 bases and J by 3 bases, with 6 bases of the junction left unmatched. The CDR3 is 14 amino acids. Germline V gene sequence: CDR1 MNHNY, CDR2 SVGAGI (reference sequence).

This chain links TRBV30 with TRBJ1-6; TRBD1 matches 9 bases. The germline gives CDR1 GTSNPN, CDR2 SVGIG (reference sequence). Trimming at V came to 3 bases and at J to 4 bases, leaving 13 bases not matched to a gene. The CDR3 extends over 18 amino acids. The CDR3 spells CAWRGGQGFDLYNSPLHF. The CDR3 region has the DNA TGTGCCTGGAGGGGGGGACAGGGTTTCGACCTTTATAATTCACCCCTCCACTTT.

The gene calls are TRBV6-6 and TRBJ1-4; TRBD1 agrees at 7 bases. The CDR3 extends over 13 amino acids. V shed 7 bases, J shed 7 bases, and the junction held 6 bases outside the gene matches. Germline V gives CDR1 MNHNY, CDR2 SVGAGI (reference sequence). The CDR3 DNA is TGTGCCAGCAATTGGGACAGAGGTGAAAAACTGTTTTTT. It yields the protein CASNWDRGEKLFF.

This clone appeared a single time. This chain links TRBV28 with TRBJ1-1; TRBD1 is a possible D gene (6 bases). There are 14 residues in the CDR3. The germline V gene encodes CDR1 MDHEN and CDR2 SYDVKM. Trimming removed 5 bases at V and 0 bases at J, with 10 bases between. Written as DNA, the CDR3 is TGTGCCAGCAGTCTAACAGGGCTGAACACTGAAGCTTTCTTT. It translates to CASSLTGLNTEAFF.

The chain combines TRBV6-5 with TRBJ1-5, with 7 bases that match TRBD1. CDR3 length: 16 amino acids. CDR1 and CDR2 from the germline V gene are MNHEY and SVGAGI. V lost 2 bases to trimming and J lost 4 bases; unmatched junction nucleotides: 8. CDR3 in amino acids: CASSYLGRGRNQPQHF. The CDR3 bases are TGTGCCAGCAGTTACCTGGGCAGGGGGAGGAATCAGCCCCAGCATTTT.

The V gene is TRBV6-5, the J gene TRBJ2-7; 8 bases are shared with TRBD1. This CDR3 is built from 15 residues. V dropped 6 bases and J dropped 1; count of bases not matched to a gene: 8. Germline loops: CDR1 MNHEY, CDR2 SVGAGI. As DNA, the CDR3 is TGTGCCAGCAGCTTGGACAGGGCCTATTCCTACGAGCAGTACTTC. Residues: CASSLDRAYSYEQYF.

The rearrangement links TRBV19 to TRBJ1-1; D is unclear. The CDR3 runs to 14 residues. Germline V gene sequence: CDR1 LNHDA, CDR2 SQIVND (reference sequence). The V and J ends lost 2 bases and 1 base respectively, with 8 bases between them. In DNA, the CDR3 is TGTGCCAGTAGTATATGGCAGTCGAACACTGAAGCTTTCTTT. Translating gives CASSIWQSNTEAFF.

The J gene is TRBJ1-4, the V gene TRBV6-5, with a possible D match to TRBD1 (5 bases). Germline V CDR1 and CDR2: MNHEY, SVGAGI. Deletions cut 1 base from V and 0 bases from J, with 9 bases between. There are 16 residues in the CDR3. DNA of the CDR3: TGTGCCAGCAGTTACTACCGACAGTCAACTAATGAAAAACTGTTTTTT. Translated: CASSYYRQSTNEKLFF.

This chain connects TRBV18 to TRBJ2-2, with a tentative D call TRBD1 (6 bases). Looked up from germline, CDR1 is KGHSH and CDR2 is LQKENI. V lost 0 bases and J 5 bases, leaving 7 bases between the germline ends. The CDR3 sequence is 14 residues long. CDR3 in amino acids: CASSPPRGTGELFF. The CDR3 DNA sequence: TGTGCCAGCTCACCACCGAGGGGGACCGGGGAGCTGTTTTTT. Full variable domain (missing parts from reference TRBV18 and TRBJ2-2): NAGVMQNPRHLVRRRGQEARLRCSPMKGHSHVYWYRQLPEEGLKFMVYLQKENIIDESGMPKERFSAEFPKEGPSILRIQQVVRGDSAAYFCASSPPRGTGELFFGEGSRLTVL.

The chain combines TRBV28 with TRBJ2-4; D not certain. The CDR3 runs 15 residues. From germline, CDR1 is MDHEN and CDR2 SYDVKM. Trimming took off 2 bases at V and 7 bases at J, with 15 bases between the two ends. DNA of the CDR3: TGTGCCAGCAGTTTACCGGTAGGGAAGGCGAACATTCAGTACTTC. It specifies CASSLPVGKANIQYF.